This passage covers 22 T cell receptor beta chains from one sample sequenced in a study of OX40 agonist ivuxolimab in advanced cancers. TCRdb keeps only in-frame clones here, not all; method: immunoSEQ multiplex PCR. Here the sample spans some 50,000 clones, 84% being singletons. The input for sequencing was CD4+ or CD8+ T cells sorted from blood, taken in a trial of the OX40 agonist ivuxolimab. The receptors were gathered from an adult with an advanced solid tumor such as melanoma, head and neck, liver or kidney cancer.

V and J are TRBV19 and TRBJ1-4, with D possibly TRBD1 on 6 matching bases. This CDR3 has 15 amino acids. Trimming removed 4 bases from V and 8 bases from J, with 17 bases in between. CDR1 and CDR2 (germline): LNHDA, SQIVND (reference sequence). As DNA, the CDR3 is TGTGCCAGTAGTACCGGCCCGGGGGCGTGGGAAAAACTGTTTTTT. Translating gives CASSTGPGAWEKLFF.

The chain carries TRBV10-1 and TRBJ2-3; 9 nucleotides align to TRBD2. Looked up from germline, CDR1 is WNHNN and CDR2 is SYGVQD (reference sequence). The CDR3 is 15 residues long. J gave up 0 bases and V 6 bases, and 4 bases lay outside the gene matches. The DNA of the CDR3 is TGCGCCAGCAGAGCTAGCGGGGCCAGCACAGATACGCAGTATTTT. It yields the protein CASRASGASTDTQYF.

This sequence joins TRBV30 and TRBJ1-5, with 9 nucleotides matching TRBD1. This CDR3 contains 14 residues. Germline V gene data show CDR1 as GTSNPN and CDR2 as SVGIG (reference sequence). V lost 2 bases to trimming and J lost 7 bases; unmatched junction nucleotides: 6. The CDR3 reads CAWSPGQGKQPQHF. CDR3 DNA: TGTGCCTGGAGTCCGGGACAGGGTAAACAGCCCCAGCATTTT.

Judged by abundance, this clone is medium-sized (0.01 to 0.1%). This chain uses TRBV2 with TRBJ2-7; D gene unclear. This CDR3 comprises 16 residues. V was clipped by 0 bases and J by 5 bases, with 17 bases between them. The V gene's germline CDR1 is SNHLY and CDR2 FYNNEI. CDR3 DNA: TGTGCCAGCAGTGAAGCGGATCATGTAAGAGGCGACGAGCAGTACTTC. Protein product: CASSEADHVRGDEQYF.

The chain uses TRBV5-1 and TRBJ1-5; a weak D match, TRBD1 (6 bases). Germline-derived CDR1 and CDR2 are SGHRS and YFSETQ. The V and J ends lost 0 bases and 3 bases respectively, with 10 bases between them. The CDR3 length is 15 residues. CDR3 region: CASSLVDSLNQPQHF. Written as DNA, the CDR3 is TGCGCCAGCAGCTTGGTGGACAGCCTCAATCAGCCCCAGCATTTT.

In DNA, the CDR3 is TGCGCCAGCAGCCAAGGTGATCGTGAGACCCAGTACTTC. Translated: CASSQGDRETQYF. V gene TRBV4-1 combines with J gene TRBJ2-5; D is ambiguous. This CDR3 is built from 13 residues. V was trimmed by 1 base and J by 5 bases, leaving 8 bases between them. Germline V gene data show CDR1 as MGHRA and CDR2 as YSYEKL.

The chain combines TRBV13 with TRBJ2-2; TRBD2 agrees at 9 bases. The CDR3 consists of 20 residues. Germline loops: CDR1 PRHDT, CDR2 FYEKMQ (reference sequence). Trimming took 6 bases from V and 5 from J; bases not matched to a gene: 22. CDR3 DNA: TGTGCCAGCAGTTCCGTGGGCTTAGGTAGCGGGAGTCAGATTACCGGGGAGCTGTTTTTT. This encodes CASSSVGLGSGSQITGELFF.

V usage is TRBV10-3 and J usage is TRBJ2-7, with 9 bases matching TRBD2. The germline gives CDR1 ENHRY, CDR2 SYGVKD. This CDR3 has 14 residues. V trimming: 10 bases; J trimming: 6 bases; junction bases outside the gene matches: 13. CDR3 loop: CAKGPSGEGFEQYF. CDR3 coding DNA: TGTGCCAAGGGCCCTAGCGGGGAGGGATTCGAGCAGTACTTC.

J is TRBJ2-7 and V is TRBV27; 7 bases are shared with TRBD1. CDR3 size: 14 residues. Germline V gives CDR1 MNHEY, CDR2 SMNVEV (reference sequence). The trim removed 6 bases at V and 3 bases at J, leaving 8 bases unmatched. The CDR3 region has the DNA TGTGCCAGCAGCCGCACCGGGACAGTCTACGAGCAGTACTTC. Residues: CASSRTGTVYEQYF.

V usage is TRBV7-2 and J usage is TRBJ2-4, with D perhaps given as TRBD1 or TRBD2 (6 bases each). This CDR3 region has 18 residues. V lost 1 base to trimming and J lost 0 bases, with 16 bases between them. From germline, CDR1 is SGHTA and CDR2 FQGNSA. CDR3 amino acids: CASSLGGGGLLAKNIQYF. The DNA for the CDR3 is TGTGCCAGCAGCTTAGGCGGTGGGGGGCTATTAGCCAAAAACATTCAGTACTTC.

The chain couples TRBV19 to TRBJ2-5; no definite D call. The CDR3 sequence is 15 residues long. V dropped 7 bases and J dropped 3 bases, with 18 bases sitting between them. The germline CDR1 and CDR2 sequences are LNHDA and SQIVND (reference sequence). CDR3 DNA sequence: TGTGCCAGTAAGAGGTTCGGAACAGAAAAAGAGACCCAGTACTTC. This encodes CASKRFGTEKETQYF.

The chain couples TRBV7-9 to TRBJ2-1; TRBD2 matches 10 bases. The V and J ends lost 0 bases and 0 bases, in that order; junction bases with no gene match: 5. The CDR3 has 18 amino acids. From germline, CDR1 is SEHNR and CDR2 FQNEAQ (reference sequence). The CDR3 sequence is CASSLATSGFSSYNEQFF. CDR3 nucleotide sequence: TGTGCCAGCAGCTTAGCGACTAGCGGGTTCAGCTCCTACAATGAGCAGTTCTTC.

This chain connects TRBV5-1 to TRBJ2-7; 7 bases match TRBD2. CDR3 length equals 15 residues. Trimming cost V 0 bases and J 2 bases; bases outside gene matches: 5. The germline V gene has CDR1 SGHRS and CDR2 YFSETQ. The chain's CDR3 is CASSLAASGTYEQYF. The CDR3 DNA follows: TGCGCCAGCAGCTTGGCGGCTAGCGGAACCTACGAGCAGTACTTC.

A single count supports this clone. The CDR3 spells CASSIVGSGRWGDTQYF. The CDR3 nucleotides read TGTGCCAGTAGTATAGTAGGTAGCGGGAGATGGGGAGATACGCAGTATTTT. The chain is built from TRBV19 and TRBJ2-3; 9 nucleotides agree with TRBD2. V was clipped by 1 base and J by 5 bases; unmatched bases: 10. This CDR3 is built from 17 residues. In germline, CDR1 is LNHDA, CDR2 SQIVND (reference sequence).

This clone appeared once. The V and J genes are TRBV4-3 and TRBJ2-1; the match to TRBD2 covers 8 bases. V trimming: 0 bases; J trimming: 0 bases; junction bases outside the gene matches: 7. Germline lookup yields CDR1 LGHNA and CDR2 YSLEER. The CDR3 contains 18 residues. CDR3 bases: TGCGCCAGCAGCCAAGATCCAGCGGGAGCCGCCTCCTACAATGAGCAGTTCTTC. Protein sequence: CASSQDPAGAASYNEQFF.

This rearrangement joins TRBV29-1 to TRBJ1-2; a possible D gene is TRBD1 (6 bases). CDR1 SQVTM and CDR2 ANQGSEA come from the germline V gene. The V gene lost 6 bases and the J gene lost 2 bases, with 13 bases spanning the gap. The CDR3 covers 13 residues. CDR3 protein: CSVGPDSNYGYTF. The CDR3 bases are TGCAGCGTAGGCCCGGACAGCAACTATGGCTACACCTTC.

This clone was detected a few times. V is TRBV5-4 and J is TRBJ2-1; 7 positions agree with TRBD1. This CDR3 region has 12 residues. V lost 3 bases, J lost 10 bases, and 4 bases stayed unmatched. Germline CDR1 reads SGHNT; CDR2 reads YYREEE (reference sequence). The CDR3 spells CASSYTGVEQFF. CDR3 nucleotide sequence: TGTGCCAGCAGCTACACAGGGGTAGAGCAGTTCTTC.

A single count supports this clone. Here the CDR3 DNA reads TGTGCCAGCAGCCCCCCGGGCTTGGGGGGCTGGAGGGACGAGCAGTACTTC. This codes for CASSPPGLGGWRDEQYF. The chain is built from TRBV14 and TRBJ2-7; D might be TRBD1 or TRBD2, each matching 6 bases. The CDR3 totals 17 residues. The germline V gene has CDR1 SGHDN and CDR2 FVKESK. The V end lost 4 bases, the J end lost 5 bases, and 24 bases lay between the germline ends.

J is TRBJ2-7 and V is TRBV6-1; TRBD2 agrees at 14 bases. Losses at the gene ends were 8 bases for V and 7 bases for J; bases not matched to a gene: 7. Germline V gene sequence: CDR1 MNHNS, CDR2 SASEGT. This CDR3 has 14 amino acids. The CDR3 reads CASYPGLAGVEQYF. The CDR3 DNA reads TGTGCCAGCTACCCGGGACTAGCGGGAGTTGAGCAGTACTTC.

This chain connects TRBV28 to TRBJ1-5; D might be TRBD1 (6 bases). The CDR3 runs to 14 residues. Trimming took off 6 bases at V and 7 bases at J, with 16 bases between the two ends. Per germline, CDR1 MDHEN and CDR2 SYDVKM. The CDR3 sequence: CASRLTGSEQPQHF. CDR3 in DNA: TGTGCCAGCAGGCTAACAGGGTCGGAGCAGCCCCAGCATTTT.

The chain combines TRBV7-9 with TRBJ2-1, with 9 bases identical to TRBD2. From germline, CDR1 is SEHNR and CDR2 FQNEAQ (reference sequence). V was clipped by 6 bases and J by 4 bases; unmatched bases: 7. The CDR3 contains 15 residues. The CDR3 protein is CASSKDSGRYNEQFF. CDR3 in DNA: TGTGCCAGCAGTAAGGATAGCGGGAGATACAATGAGCAGTTCTTC.

The chain joins TRBV5-4 to TRBJ2-2, with 7 bases lining up with TRBD2. The CDR3 sequence is 14 residues long. V lost 5 bases and J lost 5; bases outside the gene matches: 6. Germline V CDR1 and CDR2: SGHNT, YYREEE (reference sequence). The CDR3 nucleotides read TGTGCCAGCAGAAGCGGGGCTTATACCGGGGAGCTGTTTTTT. Protein product: CASRSGAYTGELFF.